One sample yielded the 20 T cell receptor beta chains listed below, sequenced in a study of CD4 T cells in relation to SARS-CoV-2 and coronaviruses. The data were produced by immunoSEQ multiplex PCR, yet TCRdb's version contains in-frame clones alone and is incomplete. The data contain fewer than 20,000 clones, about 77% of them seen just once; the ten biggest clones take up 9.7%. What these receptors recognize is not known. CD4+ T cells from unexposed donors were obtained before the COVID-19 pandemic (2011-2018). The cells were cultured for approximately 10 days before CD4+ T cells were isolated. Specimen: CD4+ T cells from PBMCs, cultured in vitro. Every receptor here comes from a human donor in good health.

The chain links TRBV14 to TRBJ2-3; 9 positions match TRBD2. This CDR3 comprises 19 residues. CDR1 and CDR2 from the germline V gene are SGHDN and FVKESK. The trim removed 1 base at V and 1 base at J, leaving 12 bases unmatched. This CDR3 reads CASSQVPGLRLAGTDTQYF. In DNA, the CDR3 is TGTGCCAGCAGCCAAGTACCGGGACTAAGACTAGCGGGCACAGATACGCAGTATTTT.

CDR3 in DNA: TGTGCCACCAGCAGGCAGGGGGGAGGGAGGAACACTGAAGCTTTCTTT. Translated, it gives CATSRQGGGRNTEAFF. The V gene is TRBV15, the J gene TRBJ1-1; 7 positions match TRBD1. Germline assignment: CDR1 LNHNV and CDR2 YYDKDF (reference sequence). There are 16 residues in the CDR3. J gave up 1 base and V 3 bases, and 8 bases lay outside the gene matches.

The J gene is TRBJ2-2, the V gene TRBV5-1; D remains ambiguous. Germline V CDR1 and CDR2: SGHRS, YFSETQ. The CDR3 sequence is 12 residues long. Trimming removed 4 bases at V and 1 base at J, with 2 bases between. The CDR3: CASSLNTGELFF. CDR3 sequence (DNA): TGCGCCAGCAGCCTGAACACCGGGGAGCTGTTTTTT. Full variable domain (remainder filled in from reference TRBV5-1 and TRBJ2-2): KAGVTQTPRYLIKTRGQQVTLSCSPISGHRSVSWYQQTPGQGLQFLFEYFSETQRNKGNFPGRFSGRQFSNSRSEMNVSTLELGDSALYLCASSLNTGELFFGEGSRLTVL.

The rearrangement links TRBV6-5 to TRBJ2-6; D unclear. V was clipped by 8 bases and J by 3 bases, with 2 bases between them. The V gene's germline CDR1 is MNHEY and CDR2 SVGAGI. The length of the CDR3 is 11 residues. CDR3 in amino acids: CASHGANVLTF. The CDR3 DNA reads TGTGCCAGCCATGGGGCCAACGTCCTGACTTTC.

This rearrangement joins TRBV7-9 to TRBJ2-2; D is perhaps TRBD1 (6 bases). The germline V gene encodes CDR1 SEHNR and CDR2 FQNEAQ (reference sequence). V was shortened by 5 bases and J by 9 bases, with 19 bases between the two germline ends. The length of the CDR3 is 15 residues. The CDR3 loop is CASSPRGSFDRELFF. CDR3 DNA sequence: TGTGCCAGCAGCCCAAGGGGGTCATTCGACAGGGAGCTGTTTTTT.

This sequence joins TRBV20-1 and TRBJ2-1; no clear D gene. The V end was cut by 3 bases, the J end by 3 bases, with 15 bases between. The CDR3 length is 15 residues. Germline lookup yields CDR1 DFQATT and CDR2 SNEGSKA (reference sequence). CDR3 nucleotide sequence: TGCAGTGCTAGTGACCGGCAGAGACTCTACAATGAGCAGTTCTTC. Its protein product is CSASDRQRLYNEQFF.

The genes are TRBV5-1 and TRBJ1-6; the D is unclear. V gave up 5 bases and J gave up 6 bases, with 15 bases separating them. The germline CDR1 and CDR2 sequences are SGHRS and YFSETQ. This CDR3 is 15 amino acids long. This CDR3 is CASRSGVPGNSPLHF. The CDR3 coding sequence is TGCGCCAGCAGGAGCGGGGTACCCGGTAATTCACCCCTCCACTTT.

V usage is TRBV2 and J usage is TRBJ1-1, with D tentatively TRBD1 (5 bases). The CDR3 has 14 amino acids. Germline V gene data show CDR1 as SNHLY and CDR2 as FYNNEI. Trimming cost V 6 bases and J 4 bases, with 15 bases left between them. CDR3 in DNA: TGTGCCAGCAGGGTGGACACCTACGGCACTGAAGCTTTCTTT. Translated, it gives CASRVDTYGTEAFF.

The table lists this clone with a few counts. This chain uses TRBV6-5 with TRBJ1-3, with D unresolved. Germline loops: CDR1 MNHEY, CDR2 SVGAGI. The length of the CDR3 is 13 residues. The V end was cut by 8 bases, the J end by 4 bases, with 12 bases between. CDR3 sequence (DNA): TGTGCCAGCGACAACACGCGGGGAAACACCATATATTTT. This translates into CASDNTRGNTIYF.

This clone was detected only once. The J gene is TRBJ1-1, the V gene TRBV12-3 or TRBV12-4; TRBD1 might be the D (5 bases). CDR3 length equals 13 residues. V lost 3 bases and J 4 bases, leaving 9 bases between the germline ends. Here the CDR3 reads CASSFDRATEAFF. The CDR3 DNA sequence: TGTGCCAGCAGTTTCGACAGAGCCACTGAAGCTTTCTTT.

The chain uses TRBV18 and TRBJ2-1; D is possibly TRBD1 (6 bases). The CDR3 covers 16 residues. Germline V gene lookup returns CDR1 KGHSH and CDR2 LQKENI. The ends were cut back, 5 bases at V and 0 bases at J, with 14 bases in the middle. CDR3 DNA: TGTGCCAGCTCAATAAACACAGGGTACTCCTACAATGAGCAGTTCTTC. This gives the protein CASSINTGYSYNEQFF.

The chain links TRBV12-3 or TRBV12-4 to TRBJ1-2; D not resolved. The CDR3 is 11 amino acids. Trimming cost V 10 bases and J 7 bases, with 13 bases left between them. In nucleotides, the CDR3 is TGTGCCACTTCCGAACTGCGTGGCTACACCTTC. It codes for CATSELRGYTF.

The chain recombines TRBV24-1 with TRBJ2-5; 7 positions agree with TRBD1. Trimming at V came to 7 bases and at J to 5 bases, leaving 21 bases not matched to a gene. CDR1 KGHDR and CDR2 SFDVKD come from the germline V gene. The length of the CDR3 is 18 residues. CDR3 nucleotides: TGTGCCACCAGCCAACCAAAGGGACAGTGGATAGATAGGGAGACCCAGTACTTC. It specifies CATSQPKGQWIDRETQYF.

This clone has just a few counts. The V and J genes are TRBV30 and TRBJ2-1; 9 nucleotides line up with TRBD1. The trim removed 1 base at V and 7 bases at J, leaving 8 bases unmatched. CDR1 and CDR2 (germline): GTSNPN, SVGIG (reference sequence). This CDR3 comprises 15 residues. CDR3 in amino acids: CAWSATGGFRNEQFF. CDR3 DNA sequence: TGTGCCTGGAGTGCAACAGGGGGCTTTAGGAATGAGCAGTTCTTC. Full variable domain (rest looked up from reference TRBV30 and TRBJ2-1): SQTIHQWPATLVQPVGSPLSLECTVEGTSNPNLYWYRQAAGRGLQLLFYSVGIGQISSEVPQNLSASRPQDRQFILSSKKLLLSDSGFYLCAWSATGGFRNEQFFGPGTRLTVL.

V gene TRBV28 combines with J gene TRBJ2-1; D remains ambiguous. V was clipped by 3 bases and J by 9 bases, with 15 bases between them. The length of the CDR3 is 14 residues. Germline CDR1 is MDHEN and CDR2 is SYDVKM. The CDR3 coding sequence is TGTGCCAGCAGTTTTCGACACTTGACTGGTGAGCAGTTCTTC. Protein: CASSFRHLTGEQFF.

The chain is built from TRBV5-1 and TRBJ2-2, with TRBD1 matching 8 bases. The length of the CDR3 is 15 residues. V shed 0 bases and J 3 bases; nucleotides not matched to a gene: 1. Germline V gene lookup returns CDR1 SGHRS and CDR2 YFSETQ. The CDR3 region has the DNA TGCGCCAGCAGCTTGGGACAGGGGTACACCGGGGAGCTGTTTTTT. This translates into CASSLGQGYTGELFF.

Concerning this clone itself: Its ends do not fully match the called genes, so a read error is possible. CDR3 residues: CATSEAGANVLTF. In DNA form, the CDR3 reads TGTGCCACCAGTGAGGCTGGGGCCAACGTCCTGACTTTC. The chain has TRBV10-3 and TRBJ2-6; D uncertain. Germline values: CDR1 ENHRY, CDR2 SYGVKD. The CDR3 loop spans 13 amino acids.

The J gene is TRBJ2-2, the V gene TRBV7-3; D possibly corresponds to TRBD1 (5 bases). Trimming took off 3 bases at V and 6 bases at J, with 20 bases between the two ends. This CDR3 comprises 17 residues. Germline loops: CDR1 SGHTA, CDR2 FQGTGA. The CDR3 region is CASSLNSAGSGSGELFF. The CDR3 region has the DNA TGTGCCAGCAGCTTGAATTCGGCCGGGTCAGGGTCCGGGGAGCTGTTTTTT.

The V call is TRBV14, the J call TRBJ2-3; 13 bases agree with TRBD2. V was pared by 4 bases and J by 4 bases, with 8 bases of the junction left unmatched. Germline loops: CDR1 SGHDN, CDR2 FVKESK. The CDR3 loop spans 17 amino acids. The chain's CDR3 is CASSPLTSGRTADTQYF. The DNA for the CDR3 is TGTGCCAGCAGCCCTCTGACTAGCGGGAGGACGGCAGATACGCAGTATTTT.

The CDR3 nucleotides read TGTGCCATCAGACCCGGGACAGGCACAGATACGCAGTATTTT. It specifies CAIRPGTGTDTQYF. The chain carries TRBV10-3 and TRBJ2-3, with 7 nucleotides matching TRBD1. The CDR3 runs 14 residues. Germline loops: CDR1 ENHRY, CDR2 SYGVKD. The trim removed 6 bases at V and 1 base at J, leaving 4 bases unmatched.